Following are 18 T cell receptor beta chains from one sample sequenced in a study of blood T cell repertoires in COVID-19. Measured with immunoSEQ multiplex PCR; TCRdb has only the in-frame clones, and not every one. Among 100,000 or so clones listed, 85% to 95% were seen once. The sample was peripheral blood. These receptors were collected from a man aged 45-65 years with active COVID-19.

The chain links TRBV5-1 to TRBJ2-3; 9 bases are shared with TRBD2. The junction had 10 bases not matched to a gene; V was cut back by 4 bases and J by 4 bases. The CDR3 covers 16 residues. Germline V gives CDR1 SGHRS, CDR2 YFSETQ. CDR3 sequence reads: CASSPLLAGVPDTQYF. The CDR3 bases are TGCGCCAGCAGCCCACTGTTAGCGGGAGTCCCAGATACGCAGTATTTT.

V gene TRBV6-5 combines with J gene TRBJ2-7; 11 nucleotides align to TRBD2. The V gene's germline CDR1 is MNHEY and CDR2 SVGAGI. V was pared by 6 bases and J by 2 bases, with 6 bases of the junction left unmatched. The CDR3 spans 15 residues. The DNA of the CDR3 is TGTGCCAGCAGGGGCGGGACTAGCGGTGCCTACGAGCAGTACTTC. This codes for CASRGGTSGAYEQYF.

The rearrangement links TRBV14 to TRBJ1-2, with a weak D call TRBD1 (6 bases). V was clipped by 0 bases and J by 2 bases, with 10 bases between them. The CDR3 runs 15 residues. Per germline, CDR1 SGHDN and CDR2 FVKESK. The CDR3 DNA sequence: TGTGCCAGCAGCCAAGATTTGACAGGAAACTATGGCTACACCTTC. Protein: CASSQDLTGNYGYTF.

The V gene is TRBV29-1, the J gene TRBJ2-1; D not resolved. The V end lost 4 bases, the J end lost 1 base, and 11 bases lay between the germline ends. The length of the CDR3 is 14 residues. CDR1 SQVTM and CDR2 ANQGSEA come from the germline V gene. CDR3 protein: CSVAQVLSYNEQFF. The CDR3 nucleotides read TGCAGCGTTGCTCAGGTTTTGTCCTACAATGAGCAGTTCTTC.

This chain joins TRBV10-2 and TRBJ2-3; 11 positions agree with TRBD2. This CDR3 region has 14 residues. In germline, CDR1 is WSHSY, CDR2 SAAADI. The V and J ends lost 6 bases and 6 bases, in that order; junction bases with no gene match: 5. This chain's CDR3 is CASRGTSGLDTQYF. CDR3 DNA sequence: TGCGCCAGCAGGGGGACTAGCGGTCTGGATACGCAGTATTTT.

This chain connects TRBV19 to TRBJ2-7; TRBD1 aligns across 8 bases. Germline V CDR1 and CDR2: LNHDA, SQIVND (reference sequence). The CDR3 is made up of 15 amino acids. V dropped 8 bases and J dropped 1; count of bases not matched to a gene: 10. Here the CDR3 reads CASRAAGQDSYEQYF. Here the CDR3 DNA reads TGTGCCAGTCGGGCGGCGGGACAGGATTCCTACGAGCAGTACTTC.

The CDR3 DNA sequence: TGCGCCAGCAGCTTGGATCCAGCGGCAAGCACAGATACGCAGTATTTT. This translates into CASSLDPAASTDTQYF. The genes are TRBV5-1 and TRBJ2-3, with D tentatively TRBD2 (5 bases). V lost 0 bases and J 0 bases, leaving 11 bases between the germline ends. Germline CDR1 is SGHRS and CDR2 is YFSETQ. The CDR3 is 16 residues long.

This sequence joins TRBV7-8 and TRBJ2-1; D perhaps matches TRBD2 (5 bases). Germline assignment: CDR1 SGHVS and CDR2 FQNEAQ. This CDR3 comprises 15 residues. V lost 4 bases and J lost 6, with 16 bases in between. The CDR3 DNA reads as TGTGCCAGCAGCTACAACCGGGATTGGGCCAATGAGCAGTTCTTC. This encodes CASSYNRDWANEQFF.

The J gene is TRBJ1-1, the V gene TRBV5-5; possibly TRBD1 for D (6 bases). The CDR3 is 14 residues long. V was clipped by 2 bases and J by 3 bases, with 11 bases between them. Germline CDR1 reads SGHKS; CDR2 reads YYEKEE (reference sequence). CDR3 DNA sequence: TGTGCCAGCAGCTTTGACTACAGGGACACTGAAGCTTTCTTT. Its translation is CASSFDYRDTEAFF.

The rearrangement joins TRBV10-2 to TRBJ1-5, with D possibly being TRBD1 (5 bases). The CDR3 has 14 amino acids. CDR1 is WSHSY and CDR2 is SAAADI in the germline V gene. The germline V and J ends were trimmed by 4 bases and 6 bases, with 13 bases remaining between them. CDR3 residues: CASSVTGEGQPQHF. The CDR3 coding sequence is TGCGCCAGCAGTGTTACGGGGGAAGGTCAGCCCCAGCATTTT.

The V and J genes are TRBV4-1 and TRBJ2-3, with 7 bases that match TRBD1. The trim removed 1 base at V and 4 bases at J, leaving 5 bases unmatched. Germline CDR1 and CDR2: MGHRA and YSYEKL. The CDR3 totals 15 residues. The CDR3 spells CASSQGQGAADTQYF. CDR3 in DNA: TGCGCCAGCAGCCAAGGACAGGGAGCAGCAGATACGCAGTATTTT.

This chain links TRBV7-2 with TRBJ2-7, with 8 bases that match TRBD2. The CDR3 contains 17 residues. Germline values: CDR1 SGHTA, CDR2 FQGNSA. After removal of 4 bases from V and 4 bases from J, the junction contained 15 bases not matched to a gene. As DNA, the CDR3 is TGTGCCAGCAGCTCTCATTGGACTGGCGGGAGGTGGTACGAGCAGTACTTC. This gives the protein CASSSHWTGGRWYEQYF.

The chain joins TRBV14 to TRBJ2-5; 11 bases map to TRBD1. J gave up 5 bases and V 5 bases, and 10 bases lay outside the gene matches. This CDR3 is 16 amino acids long. The germline CDR1 and CDR2 sequences are SGHDN and FVKESK. The DNA for the CDR3 is TGTGCCAGCAGCGTTCGGGGGACAGGGGGGTCGGAGACCCAGTACTTC. Protein sequence: CASSVRGTGGSETQYF. Filled out from reference TRBV14 and TRBJ2-5, the complete variable domain reads EAGVTQFPSHSVIEKGQTVTLRCDPISGHDNLYWYRRVMGKEIKFLLHFVKESKQDESGMPNNRFLAERTGGTYSTLKVQPAELEDSGVYFCASSVRGTGGSETQYFGPGTRLLVL.

The chain has TRBV7-9 and TRBJ1-1, with 9 positions matching TRBD1. This CDR3 contains 15 residues. J lost 6 bases, V lost 4 bases, and 9 bases had no gene match. Per germline, CDR1 SEHNR and CDR2 FQNEAQ (reference sequence). The CDR3 DNA reads TGTGCCAGCAGCTCTTTAGGACAGGGGAGGGCTGAAGCTTTCTTT. Translation gives CASSSLGQGRAEAFF.

In DNA form, the CDR3 reads TGTGCCAGCAGAAAACAGGGGGGTAGTGGGTACGAGCAGTACTTC. Translation: CASRKQGGSGYEQYF. The rearrangement joins TRBV4-2 to TRBJ2-7, with 8 bases lining up with TRBD1. The V and J ends lost 6 bases and 4 bases, in that order; junction bases with no gene match: 11. The germline V gene has CDR1 LGHNA and CDR2 YNFKEQ. The CDR3 runs 15 residues.

The CDR3 reads CASSYAGGGYGYTF. The CDR3 nucleotides are TGTGCCAGCAGTTACGCAGGGGGAGGCTATGGCTACACCTTC. The chain uses TRBV6-5 and TRBJ1-2; 7 bases line up with TRBD1. Germline V gene lookup returns CDR1 MNHEY and CDR2 SVGAGI. J lost 4 bases, V lost 2 bases, and 4 bases had no gene match. There are 14 residues in the CDR3.

This rearrangement joins TRBV27 to TRBJ2-3; 11 nucleotides line up with TRBD1. The ends lost 6 bases at V and 1 base at J; junction bases unmatched: 9. CDR3 length equals 17 residues. CDR1 is MNHEY and CDR2 is SMNVEV in the germline V gene (reference sequence). CDR3 sequence: CASRGQGEWLGTDTQYF. The CDR3 DNA reads TGTGCCAGCAGGGGACAGGGGGAATGGTTGGGCACAGATACGCAGTATTTT.

J is TRBJ2-3 and V is TRBV6-4; 9 nucleotides agree with TRBD2. The germline V gene has CDR1 MRHNA and CDR2 SNTAGT. With 1 base clipped from V and 2 bases from J, the junction kept 1 base outside the gene matches. The CDR3 loop spans 15 amino acids. The CDR3 region is CASSDLAGATDTQYF. DNA for the CDR3: TGTGCCAGCAGTGACTTAGCGGGAGCCACAGATACGCAGTATTTT.